This T cell receptor beta chain was sequenced during a study of cytomegalovirus exposure and HLA in healthy donors. General observations from the study: TRBV6-2, TRBV6-3 and some other V segments were unresolvable in 87-base-pair reads. TCR beta sequences reportedly predicted most subjects' HLA-A and HLA-B alleles accurately. Analyses of presence/absence relied on an assumption of roughly uniform sequencing depth across donors. Follow-up analysis found HLA locus-dependent TCR association rates, highest for DRB1 and lowest for HLA-C.

In the case of this clone: Its antigen remains unidentified.

PCR primers comprised 60 Vbeta and 13 Jbeta primers. The assay was immunoSEQ multiplex PCR, and TCRdb's table has in-frame clones only and misses some. The repertoire holds 150,000 to 200,000 clones, with 70% to 80% as singletons. The CDR3 contains 15 residues. The V segment lost 5 bases and the J segment 7 bases; nucleotides outside the gene matches: 4. Germline V lookup: CDR1 SGHAT, CDR2 FQDESV (reference sequence). The V and J genes are TRBV11-1 and TRBJ2-1; 14 bases map to TRBD2. Sequencing was done on a sample of PBMCs. The receptor was isolated from a woman aged 45 to 65 in good health and CMV-seronegative. Written as DNA, the CDR3 is TGTGCCAGCAGCCCGAGACTAGCGGGAGGGAATGAGCAGTTCTTC. This gives the protein CASSPRLAGGNEQFF.